This record covers a single T cell receptor beta chain. Its antigen is unknown. Germline V gene data show CDR1 as SGHVS and CDR2 as FQNEAQ. CDR3 length: 17 residues. V lost 5 bases to trimming and J lost 4 bases; unmatched junction nucleotides: 12. The entry originates in a study of graft-versus-host responses after intestinal transplantation. For the study at large: Tacrolimus and steroids were given for around 3 years to all recipients after anti-thymocyte globulin induction.

Study-wide findings and caveats: Some patients had graft-donor T cell macrochimerism. In their allografts, the ratios of graft-versus-host to host-versus-graft T cell clones were high.

TCRdb's table, derived via immunoSEQ multiplex PCR, lists solely in-frame clones and lacks some. Of approximately 54,000 clones listed, 84% are singletons. This rearrangement joins TRBV7-8 to TRBJ2-5, with 11 bases fitting TRBD2. The TCR comes from a human donor who was the organ donor for an intestinal transplant. The specimen was unstimulated CD4+ T cells sorted from spleen or lymph node cells, collected before transplant. The CDR3 loop is CASSPLELAGAGETQYF. The CDR3 DNA sequence: TGTGCCAGCAGCCCGCTAGAACTAGCGGGAGCGGGAGAGACCCAGTACTTC.